This T cell receptor beta chain was sequenced for a study of blood T cell repertoires in COVID-19. The trim removed 4 bases at V and 6 bases at J, leaving 3 bases unmatched. The CDR3 has 14 residues. Germline CDR1 MNHEY, CDR2 SMNVEV (reference sequence). Data came from immunoSEQ multiplex PCR; TCRdb stores just in-frame clones and leaves some out. The table has 350,000 to 550,000 clones, roughly 90% seen once. Material for sequencing was peripheral blood. This chain uses TRBV27 with TRBJ1-6; 7 nucleotides align to TRBD1. This sequence was found in a woman younger than 45 with acute or convalescent COVID-19. DNA of the CDR3: TGTGCCAGCAGTTCCGGGACAGCTAATTCACCCCTCCACTTT. This gives the protein CASSSGTANSPLHF.